The clone carrying this T cell receptor (beta chain) appeared many times. Its antigen is not identified. The CDR3 is 13 residues long. Germline V gene lookup returns CDR1 DFQATT and CDR2 SNEGSKA (reference sequence). With 3 bases removed from V and 3 bases from J, the gap between germline ends came to 12 bases. This sample is drawn from a study of T-cell reconstitution after alpha-beta-depleted transplantation in children. General study findings and limits: Newly produced T cells mostly provided counts and TCRbeta diversity after one year, as hyperexpanded clones declined. It was surviving recipient T cells and thymic progenitors that gave some patients high TCRbeta diversity at day 60. After transplant, at about two months, alpha-beta T cells were reportedly derived from several hundred expanded graft clones.

Molecular barcoding with unique molecular identifiers was used for the TCRbeta library. One entry per CDR3 protein results from TCRdb running MiXCR on the PCR reads. Among about 260,000 distinct CDR3 sequences listed, around a tenth were seen once. The genes are TRBV20-1 and TRBJ2-7; D is perhaps TRBD1 (5 bases). The starting material was peripheral blood, obtained 180 days after TCRalphabeta/CD19-depleted stem cell transplant. This clonotype was obtained from a male patient aged 2-15 years who had a stem cell transplant for chronic granulomatous disease, so the T cells may come from the graft donor. The CDR3 protein is CSASPGPIYEQYF. Here the CDR3 DNA reads TGCAGTGCTAGTCCAGGGCCGATCTACGAGCAGTACTTC.